This entry features one T cell receptor (beta chain) sequence. Caucasian adults residing in Nashville, Tennessee made up all the donors. Samples left unsorted employed some 100 million PBMCs for genomic DNA. The data stem from a study of shared clonotypes between healthy human individuals. CDR3 size: 15 residues. The germline V gene encodes CDR1 MDHEN and CDR2 SYDVKM. Trimming took 7 bases from V and 1 from J, leaving 16 bases between them. Ten immunoSEQ deep assay plates held the unsorted PBMC DNA. In the study's own analysis: For the immunoSEQ data, sequences were junction-only without quality scores, so filtering differed. Data came from immunoSEQ multiplex PCR; TCRdb stores just in-frame clones and leaves some out. V, J and clone size are taken as reported in that table, and D and trimming were inferred from the DNA itself. The repertoire includes 470,000 or so clones, over 70% of them detected once, and approximately 12% sits in the top ten.

This chain connects TRBV28 to TRBJ1-1; D perhaps matches TRBD1 (5 bases). The receptor was isolated from a woman in her thirties or forties in good health. Some clones in this sample may be carry-over from other donors' samples. What was sequenced was PBMCs. The CDR3 loop is CASTHPTGANTEAFF. The CDR3 DNA is TGTGCCAGCACACACCCAACAGGTGCGAACACTGAAGCTTTCTTT.